This T cell receptor beta chain is drawn from a study of shared clonotypes between healthy human individuals. Study-level points and caveats: Specimens sampled were limited to blood, with tissue repertoires likely differing. Naive subsets generally exceeded memory subsets in estimated richness.

The deep-level immunoSEQ assay was used. The authors loaded around 200 ng DNA, 30,000 to 35,000 T cell genomes, into sorted-subset replicate PCRs. Produced via immunoSEQ multiplex PCR; TCRdb's table is partial and in-frame only. The data show about 1 million clones, 75% to 80% seen once. V lost 2 bases and J lost 4, with 9 bases in between. The CDR3 contains 12 residues. Germline CDR1 is GTSNPN and CDR2 is SVGIG (reference sequence). Concerning this clone itself: Antigen: not known.

The TCR sequence derives from a man aged 18-30 years in good health. Some clones in this sample may be carry-over from other donors' samples. Sequencing was performed on memory CD4+ T cells from PBMCs. The subset was: CD45RA-negative fraction. V gene TRBV30 combines with J gene TRBJ2-7; D uncertain. The CDR3 loop is CAWSFLGYEQYF. The DNA of the CDR3 is TGTGCCTGGAGTTTTCTGGGATACGAGCAGTACTTC.